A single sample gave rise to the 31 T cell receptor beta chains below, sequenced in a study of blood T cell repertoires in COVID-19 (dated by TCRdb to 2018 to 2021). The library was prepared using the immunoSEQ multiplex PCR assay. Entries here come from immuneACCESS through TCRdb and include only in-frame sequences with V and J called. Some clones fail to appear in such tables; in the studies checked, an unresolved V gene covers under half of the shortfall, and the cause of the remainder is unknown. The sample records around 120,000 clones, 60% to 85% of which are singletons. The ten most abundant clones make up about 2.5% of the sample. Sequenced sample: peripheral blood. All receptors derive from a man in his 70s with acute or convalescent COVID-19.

Here the CDR3 reads CASSPWEGAYEQYF. The CDR3 nucleotides are TGTGCCAGCAGCCCATGGGAGGGTGCCTACGAGCAGTACTTC. This sequence joins TRBV5-6 and TRBJ2-7; 7 nucleotides agree with TRBD2. J gave up 2 bases and V 4 bases, and 6 bases lay outside the gene matches. This CDR3 is 14 amino acids long. Per germline, CDR1 SGHDT and CDR2 YYEEEE.

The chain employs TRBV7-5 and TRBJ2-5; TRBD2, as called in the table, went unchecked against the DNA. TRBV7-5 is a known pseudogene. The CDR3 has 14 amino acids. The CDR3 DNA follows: TGTGTCAGAAGCTTAAACCTAGGCGGAGAGACCCAGTACTTC. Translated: CVRSLNLGGETQYF.

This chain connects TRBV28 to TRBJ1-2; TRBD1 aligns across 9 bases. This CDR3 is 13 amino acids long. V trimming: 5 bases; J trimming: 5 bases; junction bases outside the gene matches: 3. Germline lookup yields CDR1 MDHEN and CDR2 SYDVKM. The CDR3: CASSLGQGYGYTF. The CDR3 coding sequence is TGTGCCAGCAGTCTCGGACAGGGGTATGGCTACACCTTC.

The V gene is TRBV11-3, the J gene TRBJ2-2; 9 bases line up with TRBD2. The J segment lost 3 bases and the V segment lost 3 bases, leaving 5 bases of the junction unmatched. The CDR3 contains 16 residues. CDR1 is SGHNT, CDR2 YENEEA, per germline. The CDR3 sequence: CASSLGGGGYTGELFF. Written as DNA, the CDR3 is TGTGCCAGCAGCTTGGGCGGGGGGGGATACACCGGGGAGCTGTTTTTT.

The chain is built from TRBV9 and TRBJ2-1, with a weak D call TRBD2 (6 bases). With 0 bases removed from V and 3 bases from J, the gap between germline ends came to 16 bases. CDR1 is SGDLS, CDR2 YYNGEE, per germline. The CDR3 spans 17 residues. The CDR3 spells CASSVEGGRGYYNEQFF. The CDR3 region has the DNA TGTGCCAGCAGCGTAGAGGGAGGCCGGGGGTACTACAATGAGCAGTTCTTC.

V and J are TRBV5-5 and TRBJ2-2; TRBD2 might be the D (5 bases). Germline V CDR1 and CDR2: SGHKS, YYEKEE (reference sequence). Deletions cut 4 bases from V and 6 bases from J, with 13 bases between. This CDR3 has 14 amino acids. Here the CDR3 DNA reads TGTGCCAGCAGCCCCCGGGATACATCCGGGGAGCTGTTTTTT. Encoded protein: CASSPRDTSGELFF.

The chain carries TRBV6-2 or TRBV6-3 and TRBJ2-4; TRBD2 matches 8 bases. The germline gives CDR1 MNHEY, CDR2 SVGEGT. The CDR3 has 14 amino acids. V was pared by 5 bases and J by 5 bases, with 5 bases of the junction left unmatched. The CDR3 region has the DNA TGTGCCAGCAGTACGGGACTAGTCCAAAACATTCAGTACTTC. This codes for CASSTGLVQNIQYF.

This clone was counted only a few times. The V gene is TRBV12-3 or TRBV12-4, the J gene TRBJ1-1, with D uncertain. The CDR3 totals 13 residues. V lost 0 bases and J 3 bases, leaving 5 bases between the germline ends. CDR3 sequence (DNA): TGTGCCAGCAGTTTAGCGAGGGACACTGAAGCTTTCTTT. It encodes CASSLARDTEAFF.

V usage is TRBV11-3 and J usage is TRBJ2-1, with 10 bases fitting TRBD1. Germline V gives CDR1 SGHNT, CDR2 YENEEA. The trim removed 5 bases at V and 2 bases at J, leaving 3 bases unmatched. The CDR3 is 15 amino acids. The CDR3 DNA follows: TGTGCCAGCAGCCGTGGACAGGGGGCCTACAATGAGCAGTTCTTC. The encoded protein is CASSRGQGAYNEQFF.

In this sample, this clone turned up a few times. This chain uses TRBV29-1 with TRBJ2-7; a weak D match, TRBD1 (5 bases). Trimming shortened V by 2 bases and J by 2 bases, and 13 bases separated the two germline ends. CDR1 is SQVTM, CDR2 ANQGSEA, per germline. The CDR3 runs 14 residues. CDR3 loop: CSVEIGVKPYEQYF. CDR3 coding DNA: TGCAGCGTTGAAATAGGGGTCAAACCCTACGAGCAGTACTTC.

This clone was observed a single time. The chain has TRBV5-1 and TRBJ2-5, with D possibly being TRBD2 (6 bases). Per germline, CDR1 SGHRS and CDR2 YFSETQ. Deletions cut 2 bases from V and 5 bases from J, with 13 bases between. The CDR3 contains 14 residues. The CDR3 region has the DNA TGCGCCAGCAGCTTAATGGGTGGAGGGGAGACCCAGTACTTC. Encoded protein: CASSLMGGGETQYF. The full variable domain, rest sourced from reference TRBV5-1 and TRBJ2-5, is KAGVTQTPRYLIKTRGQQVTLSCSPISGHRSVSWYQQTPGQGLQFLFEYFSETQRNKGNFPGRFSGRQFSNSRSEMNVSTLELGDSALYLCASSLMGGGETQYFGPGTRLLVL.

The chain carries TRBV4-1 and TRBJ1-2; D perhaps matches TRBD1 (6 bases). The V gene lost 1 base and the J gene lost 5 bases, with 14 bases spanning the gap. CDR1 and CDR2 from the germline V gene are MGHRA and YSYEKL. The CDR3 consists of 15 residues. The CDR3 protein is CASSQGHRAEYGYTF. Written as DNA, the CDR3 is TGCGCCAGCAGCCAAGGACACAGGGCGGAATATGGCTACACCTTC.

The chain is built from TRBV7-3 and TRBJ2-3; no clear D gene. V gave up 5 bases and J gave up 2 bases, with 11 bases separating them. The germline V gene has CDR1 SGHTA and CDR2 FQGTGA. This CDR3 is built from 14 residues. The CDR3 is CASSLGRTTDTQYF. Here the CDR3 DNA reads TGTGCCAGCAGCCTTGGGCGAACCACAGATACGCAGTATTTT.

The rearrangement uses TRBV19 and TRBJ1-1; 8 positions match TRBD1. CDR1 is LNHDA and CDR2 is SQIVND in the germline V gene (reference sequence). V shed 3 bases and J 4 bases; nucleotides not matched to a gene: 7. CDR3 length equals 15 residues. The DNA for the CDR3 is TGTGCCAGTAGTATCCGCACAGGGGGAAGCACTGAAGCTTTCTTT. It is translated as CASSIRTGGSTEAFF.

The chain's CDR3 is CASIPQGAQYNEQFF. In nucleotides, the CDR3 is TGTGCCAGTATCCCACAGGGGGCCCAGTACAATGAGCAGTTCTTC. The chain combines TRBV19 with TRBJ2-1, with TRBD1 identical over 9 bases. This CDR3 has 15 amino acids. The germline V gene has CDR1 LNHDA and CDR2 SQIVND (reference sequence). With V trimmed by 7 bases and J by 4 bases, 8 bases remained unmatched. The whole variable domain, filled in from reference TRBV19 and TRBJ2-1, reads DGGITQSPKYLFRKEGQNVTLSCEQNLNHDAMYWYRQDPGQGLRLIYYSQIVNDFQKGDIAEGYSVSREKKESFPLTVTSAQKNPTAFYLCASIPQGAQYNEQFFGPGTRLTVL.

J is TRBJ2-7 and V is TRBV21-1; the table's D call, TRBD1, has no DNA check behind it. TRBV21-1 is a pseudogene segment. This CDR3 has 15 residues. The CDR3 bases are TGTGCCAGCAGCAATAACAGGGGGCCTCCCTACGAGCAGTACTTC. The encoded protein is CASSNNRGPPYEQYF.

This CDR3 reads CASSSRLAGADTQYF. The CDR3 DNA reads TGTGCCAGCAGTTCCAGACTAGCGGGGGCAGATACGCAGTATTTT. This chain joins TRBV6-2 or TRBV6-3 and TRBJ2-3; TRBD2 matches 12 bases. CDR1 and CDR2 from the germline V gene are MNHEY and SVGEGT. Trimming removed 4 bases from V and 4 bases from J; junction bases left unmatched: 3. The CDR3 has 15 amino acids.

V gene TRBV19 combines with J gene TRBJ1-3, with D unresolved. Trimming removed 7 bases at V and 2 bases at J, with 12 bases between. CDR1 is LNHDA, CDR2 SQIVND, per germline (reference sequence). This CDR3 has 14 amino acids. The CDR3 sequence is CASIPQLPGNTIYF. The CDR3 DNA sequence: TGTGCCAGTATCCCCCAGTTGCCTGGAAACACCATATATTTT.

DNA for the CDR3: TGCGCCAGCAGCCTTTCGGACAGCCAAGAGACCCAGTACTTC. Its protein product is CASSLSDSQETQYF. The rearrangement uses TRBV5-1 and TRBJ2-5; possibly TRBD1 for D (6 bases). There are 14 residues in the CDR3. The V end was cut by 4 bases, the J end by 1 base, with 11 bases between. Germline V lookup: CDR1 SGHRS, CDR2 YFSETQ.

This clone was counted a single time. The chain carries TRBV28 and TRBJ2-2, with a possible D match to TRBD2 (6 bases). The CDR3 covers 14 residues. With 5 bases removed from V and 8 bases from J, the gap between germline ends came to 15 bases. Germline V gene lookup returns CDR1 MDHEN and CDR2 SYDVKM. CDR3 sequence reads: CASSPRPGSGELFF. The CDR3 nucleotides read TGTGCCAGCAGTCCTCGGCCCGGGAGTGGGGAGCTGTTTTTT.

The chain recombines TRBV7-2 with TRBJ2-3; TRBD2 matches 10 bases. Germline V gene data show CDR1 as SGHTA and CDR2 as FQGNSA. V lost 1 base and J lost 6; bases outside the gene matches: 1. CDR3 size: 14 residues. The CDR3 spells CASSLGSGGDTQYF. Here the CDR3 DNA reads TGTGCCAGCAGCTTAGGTAGCGGGGGGGATACGCAGTATTTT.

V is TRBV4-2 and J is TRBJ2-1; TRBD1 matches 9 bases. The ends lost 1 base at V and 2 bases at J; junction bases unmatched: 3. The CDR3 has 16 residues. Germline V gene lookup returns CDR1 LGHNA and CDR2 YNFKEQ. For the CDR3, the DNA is TGTGCCAGCAGCCAAGGCGACAGGGGGACCTACAATGAGCAGTTCTTC. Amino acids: CASSQGDRGTYNEQFF.

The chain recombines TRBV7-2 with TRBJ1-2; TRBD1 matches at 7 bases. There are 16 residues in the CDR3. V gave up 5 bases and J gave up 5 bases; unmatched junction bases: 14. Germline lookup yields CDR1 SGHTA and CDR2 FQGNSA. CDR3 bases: TGTGCCAGCAGCATTCGGCTTATGACAGGGAGTTATGGCTACACCTTC. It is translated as CASSIRLMTGSYGYTF.

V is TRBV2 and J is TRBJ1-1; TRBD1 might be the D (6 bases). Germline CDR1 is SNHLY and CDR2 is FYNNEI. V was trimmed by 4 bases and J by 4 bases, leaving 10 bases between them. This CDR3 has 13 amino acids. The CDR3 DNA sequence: TGTGCCAGCAGTGTCAAAGGGGGCACTGAAGCTTTCTTT. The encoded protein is CASSVKGGTEAFF.

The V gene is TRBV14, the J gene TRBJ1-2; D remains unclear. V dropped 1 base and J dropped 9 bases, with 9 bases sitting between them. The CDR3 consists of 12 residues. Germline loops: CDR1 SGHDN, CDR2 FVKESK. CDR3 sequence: CASSQGSESYTF. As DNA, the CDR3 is TGTGCCAGCAGCCAAGGATCAGAAAGCTACACCTTC.

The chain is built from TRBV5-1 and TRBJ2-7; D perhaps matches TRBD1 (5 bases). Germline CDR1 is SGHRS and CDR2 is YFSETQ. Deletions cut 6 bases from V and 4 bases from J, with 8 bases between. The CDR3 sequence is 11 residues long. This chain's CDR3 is CASKGSYEQYF. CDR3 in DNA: TGCGCCAGCAAGGGGTCATACGAGCAGTACTTC.

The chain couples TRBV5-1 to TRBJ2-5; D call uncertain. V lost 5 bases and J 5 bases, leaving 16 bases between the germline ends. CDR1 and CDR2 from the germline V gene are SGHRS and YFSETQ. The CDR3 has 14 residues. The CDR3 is CASSLEPVPETQYF. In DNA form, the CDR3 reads TGCGCCAGCAGTCTGGAGCCGGTTCCGGAGACCCAGTACTTC. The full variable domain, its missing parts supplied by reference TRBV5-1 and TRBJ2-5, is KAGVTQTPRYLIKTRGQQVTLSCSPISGHRSVSWYQQTPGQGLQFLFEYFSETQRNKGNFPGRFSGRQFSNSRSEMNVSTLELGDSALYLCASSLEPVPETQYFGPGTRLLVL.

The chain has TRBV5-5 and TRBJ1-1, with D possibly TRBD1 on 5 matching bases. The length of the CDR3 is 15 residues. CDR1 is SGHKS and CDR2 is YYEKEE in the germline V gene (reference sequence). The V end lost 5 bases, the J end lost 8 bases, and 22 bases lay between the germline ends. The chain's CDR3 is CASRQSGRSPSEAFF. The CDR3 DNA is TGTGCCAGCAGACAATCAGGGAGGTCCCCCTCCGAAGCTTTCTTT.

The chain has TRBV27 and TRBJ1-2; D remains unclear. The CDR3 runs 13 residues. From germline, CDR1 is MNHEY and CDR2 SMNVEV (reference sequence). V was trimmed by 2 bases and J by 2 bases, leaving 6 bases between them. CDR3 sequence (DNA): TGTGCCAGCAGTTTAGGCAGGAACTATGGCTACACCTTC. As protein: CASSLGRNYGYTF.

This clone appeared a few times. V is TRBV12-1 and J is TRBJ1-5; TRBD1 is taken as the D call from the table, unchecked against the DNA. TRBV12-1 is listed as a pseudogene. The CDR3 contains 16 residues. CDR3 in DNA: TGTGCCAGCAGCTCCCGGGACAAATATAGCAATCAGCCCCAGCATTTT. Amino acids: CASSSRDKYSNQPQHF.

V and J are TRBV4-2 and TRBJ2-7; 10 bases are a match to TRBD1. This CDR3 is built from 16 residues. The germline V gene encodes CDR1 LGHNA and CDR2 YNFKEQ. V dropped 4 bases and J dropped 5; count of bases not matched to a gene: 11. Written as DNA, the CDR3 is TGTGCCAGCAGCCGAAGCTTGGGACAGGGGAACGACGAGCAGTACTTC. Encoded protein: CASSRSLGQGNDEQYF.